This T cell receptor beta chain was profiled in a study of immune characteristics of hereditary and idiopathic chronic pancreatitis. Looking at the study overall: Local immune cells and TCRbeta repertoires in the pancreas were profiled in this study for hereditary and idiopathic chronic pancreatitis, with control organ donor pancreases used for comparison. In total, roughly five control pancreases, under ten hereditary chronic pancreatitis pancreases and about six idiopathic chronic pancreatitis pancreases underwent TCRbeta sequencing. The gDNA-based approach was chosen because it involved minimal in vitro experimental manipulation of pancreas-infiltrating T cells.

V lost 10 bases and J lost 4 bases; the stretch between them is 14 bases long. There are 12 amino acids in the CDR3, from cysteine to phenylalanine inclusive. Of the read, only the CDR3 DNA is kept; its 36 bases are in frame from base 1. For CDR1 and CDR2, the germline V gene (reference sequence) lists LNHDA and SQIVND. What the work shows at the level of the full study, not this receptor alone: Vbeta-Jbeta gene family usage, including TRBV10, TRBV19, TRBV23 and TRBV5, differed between hereditary and idiopathic chronic pancreatitis. Because patient tissue could be obtained only at the time of TPIAT, differences in disease duration may have affected the immune findings. Among 13 chronic pancreatitis patients, the number of productive TCR rearrangements showed a positive correlation with disease severity scores. Compared with controls, both chronic pancreatitis groups had significantly higher TCRbeta repertoire diversity and lower clonality. Chronic pancreatitis caused by alcohol use was not included in the study.

Library preparation employed the immunoSEQ multiplex PCR assay. From pancreatic genomic DNA, the TCRbeta CDR3 region along with adjacent sequences was amplified and then sequenced. As for how the authors treated the data: Repertoire diversity was assessed as a mean normalized Shannon-Wiener index, and productive clonality and productive rearrangement counts were also measured. Control and chronic pancreatitis repertoire metrics were compared by means of the nonparametric Mann-Whitney U test. A shared clonotype was defined as a CDR3beta sequence with the same amino acid composition and length across subjects. This is the immuneACCESS table as TCRdb keeps it, with only in-frame sequences that have V and J called. A part of the clones is gone; compared with another copy, unresolved V genes explain less than half, and the rest is unexplained. That table gives V, J and clone size, and the DNA gave D and trimming. In all, the sample holds about 2,000 clones, and about three quarters of those were seen once. Clones ranked in the top ten supply roughly 15% of the sample.

Patients undergoing total pancreatectomy with islet autotransplantation (TPIAT) were the source of the chronic pancreatitis pancreas tissue. No known history of diabetes was present in the included chronic pancreatitis patients. Genomic DNA was extracted directly from bulk pancreas tissue, without T cell sorting, for TCRbeta sequencing. No particular cause of disease was identified in idiopathic chronic pancreatitis patients. Pancreas tissues from patients and organ donors were collected consecutively at two US centers. This clone occurred a few times. Its antigen specificity is not known. No qualities accompany the bases; no much larger clone lies one base away.

Recombination linked TRBV19 to TRBJ2-7; the D gene cannot be named for sure. The TCR was taken from a human donor with chronic pancreatitis. The sample comprised pancreas tissue with idiopathic chronic pancreatitis. The sample's cell subset or site label, decoded: chronic pancreatitis without an identified cause. The DNA sequence is TGTGCCACTGCCGGGTCGAGGTACGAGCAGTACTTC. This encodes CATAGSRYEQYF.